These T cell receptor beta chains were read from a single sample in a study of CD8+ T cells in alopecia areata. Libraries were prepared by immunoSEQ multiplex PCR; TCRdb keeps only in-frame clonotypes and omits some of them. The data hold 100,000 to 130,000 clones, with around 84% observed a single time. The sample here was CD8+ T cells sorted from blood, taken at week 24, from a patient treated with tofacitinib. Source of these receptors: a human donor with alopecia areata. Both conserved end residues are part of each CDR3. Fields, in order: CDR3 length, V gene, clone size, J gene, CDR3 protein. Clone size appears in some rows only: once, few, many, or a class for an expanded clone.

len: 16; v_gene: TRBV5-4; abundance: -; j_gene: TRBJ1-6; CDR3aa: CASSLEGESYNSPLHF
len: 14; v_gene: TRBV2; abundance: once; j_gene: TRBJ1-2; CDR3aa: CASSEGDYNYGYTF
len: 17; v_gene: TRBV21-1; abundance: -; j_gene: TRBJ2-4; CDR3aa: CASRASLVQQRKNIQYF
len: 19; v_gene: TRBV27; abundance: -; j_gene: TRBJ2-1; CDR3aa: CASSSSSSTSGGVYNEQFF
len: 15; v_gene: TRBV6-5; abundance: -; j_gene: TRBJ1-2; CDR3aa: CASSLVDSGAYGYTF
len: 15; v_gene: TRBV5-6; abundance: once; j_gene: TRBJ2-1; CDR3aa: CASTLGGGDYNEQFF
len: 14; v_gene: TRBV4-1; abundance: few; j_gene: TRBJ2-3; CDR3aa: CASSQEGGFVTQYF
len: 14; v_gene: TRBV2; abundance: -; j_gene: TRBJ1-1; CDR3aa: CASSYRGPGTAAFF
len: 15; v_gene: TRBV6-5; abundance: once; j_gene: TRBJ1-5; CDR3aa: CASSLSGGANQPQHF
len: 14; v_gene: TRBV6-5; abundance: few; j_gene: TRBJ2-5; CDR3aa: CASSYDRGRETQYF
len: 14; v_gene: TRBV30; abundance: -; j_gene: TRBJ2-7; CDR3aa: CAWSVGREVDEQYF
len: 14; v_gene: TRBV28; abundance: -; j_gene: TRBJ1-6; CDR3aa: CASSSDRYNSPLHF
len: 15; v_gene: TRBV10-2; abundance: -; j_gene: TRBJ2-7; CDR3aa: CASSESPAGTYEQYF
len: 15; v_gene: TRBV7-9; abundance: -; j_gene: TRBJ1-1; CDR3aa: CASSSVGGVNTEAFF
len: 15; v_gene: TRBV7-8; abundance: -; j_gene: TRBJ2-5; CDR3aa: CASSLAKRTQETQYF
len: 15; v_gene: TRBV6-5; abundance: once; j_gene: TRBJ2-5; CDR3aa: CASSYGTSAQETQYF
len: 11; v_gene: TRBV4-2; abundance: -; j_gene: TRBJ2-1; CDR3aa: CASSRGGEQFF
len: 15; v_gene: TRBV4-1; abundance: -; j_gene: TRBJ2-3; CDR3aa: CASSQEGIRSDTQYF
len: 16; v_gene: TRBV4-3; abundance: -; j_gene: TRBJ2-1; CDR3aa: CASSQELEVIIGEQFF
len: 12; v_gene: TRBV5-1; abundance: -; j_gene: TRBJ2-2; CDR3aa: CASSLLEGKLFF
len: 12; v_gene: TRBV6-5; abundance: -; j_gene: TRBJ2-5; CDR3aa: CASRQGSKTQYF
len: 16; v_gene: TRBV21-1; abundance: -; j_gene: TRBJ2-7; CDR3aa: CASIEEPGRFIYEQYF
len: 12; v_gene: TRBV10-3; abundance: few; j_gene: TRBJ2-1; CDR3aa: CAISEWVDEQFF
len: 13; v_gene: TRBV5-1; abundance: -; j_gene: TRBJ2-7; CDR3aa: CASSLHRDNEQYF
len: 15; v_gene: TRBV6-5; abundance: -; j_gene: TRBJ1-2; CDR3aa: CASRSPRQGGYGYTF
len: 13; v_gene: TRBV6-5; abundance: -; j_gene: TRBJ1-2; CDR3aa: CASRPGLNYGYTF
len: 12; v_gene: TRBV27; abundance: -; j_gene: TRBJ2-7; CDR3aa: CASSLNGYEQYF
len: 14; v_gene: TRBV6-1; abundance: -; j_gene: TRBJ2-7; CDR3aa: CASSGRTSSYEQYF
len: 16; v_gene: TRBV27; abundance: -; j_gene: TRBJ2-3; CDR3aa: CASSPRGQRSTDTQYF